This T cell receptor beta chain was observed in a study of blood T cell repertoires in COVID-19. The CDR3 is 13 residues long. Unmatched junction bases numbered 1, after V lost 4 bases and J lost 3 bases. The germline CDR1 and CDR2 sequences are MNHEY and SVGEGT. Under the authors' procedure: Nucleated cell number was recorded as an estimate derived from reference gene primer amplification. Data came from immunoSEQ multiplex PCR; TCRdb stores just in-frame clones and leaves some out. That table furnishes V, J and clone size, whereas the DNA furnished D and trimming. Among around 81,000 clones listed, 60% to 80% were seen once.

The chain employs TRBV6-2 or TRBV6-3 and TRBJ1-2, with 8 bases lining up with TRBD1. The sequence derives from a human donor in a cohort sampled during active COVID-19. The sequencing input was peripheral blood. The CDR3 nucleotides are TGTGCCAGCAGTTCGACAGGGGACTATGGCTACACCTTC. Protein product: CASSSTGDYGYTF.